Shown below are 9 T cell receptor beta chains from a single sample sequenced in a study of cytomegalovirus exposure and HLA in healthy donors. PCR primers comprised 60 Vbeta and 13 Jbeta primers. Only in-frame clones appear in the TCRdb table, and some are missing; sequencing was by immunoSEQ multiplex PCR. This sample has 110,000 or so clones, with under 70% found just once. The specimen was PBMCs. The receptor set was obtained from a man aged 18 to 29 in good health and CMV-seropositive.

This chain links TRBV7-8 with TRBJ2-5, with D unclear. V was pared by 5 bases and J by 0 bases, with 19 bases between. The CDR3 runs 17 residues. Germline-derived CDR1 and CDR2 are SGHVS and FQNEAQ. The CDR3 DNA reads as TGTGCCAGCAGCAGAACGGGTCTCAACCCGTACCAAGAGACCCAGTACTTC. Residues: CASSRTGLNPYQETQYF.

The table lists this clone with a few counts. V gene TRBV19 combines with J gene TRBJ1-5; 7 positions agree with TRBD1. The CDR3 contains 15 residues. The V segment lost 6 bases and the J segment 2 bases; nucleotides outside the gene matches: 7. The germline V gene has CDR1 LNHDA and CDR2 SQIVND (reference sequence). The CDR3 sequence is CASSTGQFGNQPQHF. For the CDR3, the DNA is TGTGCCAGTAGCACGGGACAGTTTGGCAATCAGCCCCAGCATTTT.

The chain recombines TRBV28 with TRBJ1-1; the match to TRBD1 covers 7 bases. V gave up 4 bases and J gave up 3 bases; unmatched junction bases: 8. This CDR3 is 15 amino acids long. CDR1 MDHEN and CDR2 SYDVKM come from the germline V gene. The CDR3 nucleotides are TGTGCCAGCAGTTCGACAGGGTATGGAGACACTGAAGCTTTCTTT. It specifies CASSSTGYGDTEAFF. The variable domain in full, with the rest retrieved from reference TRBV28 and TRBJ1-1, is DVKVTQSSRYLVKRTGEKVFLECVQDMDHENMFWYRQDPGLGLRLIYFSYDVKMKEKGDIPEGYSVSREKKERFSLILESASTNQTSMYLCASSSTGYGDTEAFFGQGTRLTVV.

The chain combines TRBV6-5 with TRBJ2-1, with TRBD2 matching 13 bases. V lost 6 bases and J lost 7; bases outside the gene matches: 6. The CDR3 covers 15 residues. CDR1 is MNHEY and CDR2 is SVGAGI in the germline V gene. The DNA for the CDR3 is TGTGCCAGCAGGGCGGGACTAGCGGGGCCGAATGAGCAGTTCTTC. This gives the protein CASRAGLAGPNEQFF.

The CDR3 DNA follows: TGCGCCACCCGGACAGGGCTTAATGAAAAACTGTTTTTT. It is translated as CATRTGLNEKLFF. V is TRBV5-1 and J is TRBJ1-4, with 8 bases fitting TRBD1. V shed 9 bases and J 4 bases; nucleotides not matched to a gene: 5. Per the germline V gene, CDR1 is SGHRS and CDR2 is YFSETQ. This CDR3 comprises 13 residues. Filled out from reference TRBV5-1 and TRBJ1-4, the complete variable domain reads KAGVTQTPRYLIKTRGQQVTLSCSPISGHRSVSWYQQTPGQGLQFLFEYFSETQRNKGNFPGRFSGRQFSNSRSEMNVSTLELGDSALYLCATRTGLNEKLFFGSGTQLSVL.

The chain combines TRBV11-2 with TRBJ2-1; 10 bases fit TRBD1. CDR3 size: 14 residues. V lost 5 bases, J lost 7 bases, and 5 bases stayed unmatched. CDR1 is SGHAT and CDR2 is FQNNGV in the germline V gene. The DNA for the CDR3 is TGTGCCAGCAGCCCCGGGACAGGGGTAAATGAGCAGTTCTTC. This gives the protein CASSPGTGVNEQFF.

The chain carries TRBV27 and TRBJ2-2, with no clear D. The V gene's germline CDR1 is MNHEY and CDR2 SMNVEV (reference sequence). The CDR3 is 14 amino acids. V was clipped by 5 bases and J by 1 base, with 8 bases between them. In DNA form, the CDR3 reads TGTGCCAGCAGTACCAGGAAGAACACCGGGGAGCTGTTTTTT. This codes for CASSTRKNTGELFF.

This clone has more than one count but fewer than ten. This rearrangement joins TRBV19 to TRBJ2-7, with D perhaps TRBD1 (6 bases). Per the germline V gene, CDR1 is LNHDA and CDR2 is SQIVND (reference sequence). With 3 bases removed from V and 3 bases from J, the gap between germline ends came to 15 bases. This CDR3 spans 15 amino acids. CDR3 sequence reads: CASSIYRDYGYEQYF. CDR3 nucleotide sequence: TGTGCCAGTAGTATCTACAGGGATTACGGCTACGAGCAGTACTTC.

The chain joins TRBV11-2 to TRBJ2-2, with TRBD2 matching over 16 bases. Per germline, CDR1 SGHAT and CDR2 FQNNGV. The CDR3 is 18 residues long. V shed 7 bases and J 9 bases; nucleotides not matched to a gene: 14. The CDR3 DNA reads as TGTGCCAGCACCTCCGGGACTAGCGGGGGGGCTTCGATGAGGGAGCTGTTTTTT. Translation: CASTSGTSGGASMRELFF.